Detailed here is one TCR beta chain. Libraries were prepared by immunoSEQ multiplex PCR; TCRdb keeps only in-frame clonotypes and omits some of them. The table includes roughly 240,000 clones, approximately 83% detected once. This sample was included in a study of blood T cell repertoires in COVID-19. This CDR3 is built from 14 residues. The J segment lost 1 base and the V segment lost 6 bases, leaving 2 bases of the junction unmatched. From germline, CDR1 is MGHDK and CDR2 SYGVNS. Study members were between 18 and 89 years old and lived in 20 to 25 US regions. The genes are TRBV25-1 and TRBJ2-3; 9 nucleotides match TRBD2. What was sequenced was PBMCs or T cells enriched from blood (not recorded which). This clonotype was obtained from a woman aged 40 to 50 who had been exposed to COVID-19. Here the CDR3 DNA reads TGTGCCAGCAGACGACTAGCGGGCACAGATACGCAGTATTTT. Amino acids: CASRRLAGTDTQYF.